These 22 T cell receptor beta chains originate from one sample sequenced in a study of blood T cell repertoires in COVID-19. The repertoire was sequenced with immunoSEQ multiplex PCR; TCRdb's copy has only in-frame clones and lacks some. The table has approximately 130,000 clones, 81% seen once. Material for sequencing was peripheral blood. These receptors were taken from a woman aged 60-70 years with active or convalescent COVID-19.

This clone showed up just a few times. This chain joins TRBV28 and TRBJ1-1; no clear D gene. The CDR3 is 12 amino acids. CDR1 is MDHEN, CDR2 SYDVKM, per germline. V shed 5 bases and J shed 0 bases, with 4 bases lying between them. The CDR3 DNA sequence: TGTGCCAGCAGTATAATGAACACTGAAGCTTTCTTT. The encoded protein is CASSIMNTEAFF.

The chain uses TRBV5-1 and TRBJ2-2; TRBD2 matches at 7 bases. Germline CDR1 SGHRS, CDR2 YFSETQ. The J segment lost 1 base and the V segment lost 3 bases, leaving 3 bases of the junction unmatched. The CDR3 is made up of 15 amino acids. This chain's CDR3 is CASSYGGKNTGELFF. The DNA for the CDR3 is TGCGCCAGCAGCTACGGGGGGAAGAACACCGGGGAGCTGTTTTTT.

The CDR3 DNA sequence: TGTGCCAGCAGCTTAGGACTATACACCGCGAACACCGGGGAGCTGTTTTTT. It translates to CASSLGLYTANTGELFF. This sequence joins TRBV7-2 and TRBJ2-2, with D perhaps TRBD2 (5 bases). CDR3 length: 17 amino acids. Per the germline V gene, CDR1 is SGHTA and CDR2 is FQGNSA. Trimming took 1 base from V and 0 from J, leaving 12 bases between them.

The rearrangement links TRBV5-1 to TRBJ1-1; D is ambiguous. Germline V gives CDR1 SGHRS, CDR2 YFSETQ. Trimming left V 4 bases short and J 2 bases short, with 9 bases between. This CDR3 comprises 13 residues. The DNA of the CDR3 is TGCGCCAGCAGCCTAGGATTTAACACTGAAGCTTTCTTT. It specifies CASSLGFNTEAFF.

The chain uses TRBV6-5 and TRBJ2-7; perhaps TRBD2 as D (5 bases). The V and J ends lost 0 bases and 9 bases respectively, with 18 bases between them. Germline V CDR1 and CDR2: MNHEY, SVGAGI. The CDR3 is made up of 15 amino acids. The CDR3 loop is CASSYSAREGWAQYF. The CDR3 nucleotides read TGTGCCAGCAGTTACTCGGCCCGAGAGGGTTGGGCGCAGTACTTC.

This clone has just one count. This rearrangement joins TRBV21-1 to TRBJ2-1; the D call of TRBD2 is as the table states it, not checked on the DNA. TRBV21-1 counts as a pseudogene. This CDR3 has 19 amino acids. In DNA form, the CDR3 reads TGTGCCAGCAGCAAATTATGCCTAGCGGGAGGGAGCTCCTACAATGAGCAGTTCTTC. Amino acid sequence: CASSKLCLAGGSSYNEQFF.

V gene TRBV9 combines with J gene TRBJ2-1; 10 bases align to TRBD2. Germline V gene data show CDR1 as SGDLS and CDR2 as YYNGEE. V shed 0 bases and J 3 bases; nucleotides not matched to a gene: 9. The CDR3 loop spans 18 amino acids. The CDR3 sequence: CASSVGESGGAVYNEQFF. DNA for the CDR3: TGTGCCAGCAGCGTAGGAGAAAGCGGGGGGGCCGTCTACAATGAGCAGTTCTTC.

The chain carries TRBV3-1 (or the pseudogene TRBV3-2) and TRBJ1-2; 7 positions agree with TRBD1. After removal of 0 bases from V and 4 bases from J, the junction contained 5 bases not matched to a gene. The CDR3 is 15 residues long. The germline V gene encodes CDR1 LGHDT and CDR2 YNNKEL (reference sequence). In nucleotides, the CDR3 is TGTGCCAGCAGCCAAGATTGGGGACAGAGCTATGGCTACACCTTC. This gives the protein CASSQDWGQSYGYTF.

This chain joins TRBV11-2 and TRBJ2-7; TRBD1 might be the D (6 bases). Deletions cut 4 bases from V and 3 bases from J, with 13 bases between. The CDR3 sequence is 14 residues long. Per the germline V gene, CDR1 is SGHAT and CDR2 is FQNNGV. CDR3 in DNA: TGTGCCAGCAGCTCCCAGGGACAATTCTACGAGCAGTACTTC. The encoded protein is CASSSQGQFYEQYF.

The rearrangement joins TRBV9 to TRBJ1-1, with 12 nucleotides matching TRBD1. The length of the CDR3 is 18 residues. Looked up from germline, CDR1 is SGDLS and CDR2 is YYNGEE. J lost 5 bases, V lost 0 bases, and 11 bases had no gene match. This CDR3 reads CASSVAPSGQGARTEAFF. In DNA, the CDR3 is TGTGCCAGCAGCGTAGCTCCCTCGGGACAGGGGGCTCGGACTGAAGCTTTCTTT. Combining the CDR3 with reference TRBV9 and TRBJ1-1 gives the whole variable domain DSGVTQTPKHLITATGQRVTLRCSPRSGDLSVYWYQQSLDQGLQFLIQYYNGEERAKGNILERFSAQQFPDLHSELNLSSLELGDSALYFCASSVAPSGQGARTEAFFGQGTRLTVV.

This sequence joins TRBV28 and TRBJ2-3; maybe TRBD2 (6 bases). Germline loops: CDR1 MDHEN, CDR2 SYDVKM. V was pared by 5 bases and J by 0 bases, with 9 bases between. The CDR3 consists of 14 residues. CDR3 in amino acids: CASSHGGSTDTQYF. The DNA of the CDR3 is TGTGCCAGCAGTCACGGGGGAAGCACAGATACGCAGTATTTT.

The chain employs TRBV4-1 and TRBJ2-5; 8 bases map to TRBD2. The ends lost 5 bases at V and 4 bases at J; junction bases unmatched: 9. The CDR3 totals 15 residues. The germline CDR1 and CDR2 sequences are MGHRA and YSYEKL. The CDR3: CASSGGTRSTETQYF. The CDR3 nucleotides read TGCGCCAGCAGCGGAGGGACTAGGTCTACAGAGACCCAGTACTTC.

The V gene is TRBV28, the J gene TRBJ2-7; 10 bases line up with TRBD2. V lost 6 bases, J lost 2 bases, and 10 bases stayed unmatched. The CDR3 runs 16 residues. In germline, CDR1 is MDHEN, CDR2 SYDVKM. The CDR3 DNA sequence: TGTGCCAGCAGCCCAGGACTAGCGGATGTAACCTACGAGCAGTACTTC. It is translated as CASSPGLADVTYEQYF. Filled out from reference TRBV28 and TRBJ2-7, the complete variable domain reads DVKVTQSSRYLVKRTGEKVFLECVQDMDHENMFWYRQDPGLGLRLIYFSYDVKMKEKGDIPEGYSVSREKKERFSLILESASTNQTSMYLCASSPGLADVTYEQYFGPGTRLTVT.

The chain joins TRBV27 to TRBJ2-1; TRBD2 aligns across 10 bases. V was clipped by 3 bases and J by 3 bases; unmatched bases: 11. Germline assignment: CDR1 MNHEY and CDR2 SMNVEV (reference sequence). CDR3 size: 18 residues. The CDR3 reads CASSFRSGGVGSYNEQFF. The CDR3 bases are TGTGCCAGCAGTTTTAGGAGCGGGGGGGTCGGAAGCTACAATGAGCAGTTCTTC.

The V and J genes are TRBV19 and TRBJ2-7, with a weak D call TRBD2 (5 bases). CDR3 length equals 15 residues. V was shortened by 2 bases and J by 6 bases, with 17 bases between the two germline ends. The germline V gene has CDR1 LNHDA and CDR2 SQIVND (reference sequence). The CDR3 spells CASSILQPGKVEQYF. CDR3 DNA sequence: TGTGCCAGTAGTATATTGCAACCCGGGAAGGTCGAGCAGTACTTC.

CDR3 amino acids: CASSQVVTSGLPLETQYF. The DNA for the CDR3 is TGTGCCAGCAGCCAAGTCGTGACTAGCGGCCTTCCTTTGGAGACCCAGTACTTC. The V and J genes are TRBV14 and TRBJ2-5, with 9 bases that match TRBD2. Trimming at V came to 1 base and at J to 5 bases, leaving 14 bases not matched to a gene. Germline V gene sequence: CDR1 SGHDN, CDR2 FVKESK. The CDR3 length is 18 residues.

The V gene is TRBV6-2 or TRBV6-3, the J gene TRBJ2-1, with 7 bases aligning to TRBD1. In germline, CDR1 is MNHEY, CDR2 SVGEGT. V dropped 2 bases and J dropped 4; count of bases not matched to a gene: 5. The CDR3 sequence is 15 residues long. The CDR3 reads CASSYRGGEYNEQFF. In DNA form, the CDR3 reads TGTGCCAGCAGTTACCGAGGGGGCGAGTACAATGAGCAGTTCTTC.

CDR3 DNA sequence: TGCGCCAGCAGCCCACGGCCAGCGGGGGGTCCGCGGACGCAGTATTTT. Translation: CASSPRPAGGPRTQYF. The chain has TRBV5-1 and TRBJ2-3; 9 bases line up with TRBD2. Germline CDR1 SGHRS, CDR2 YFSETQ. Trimming removed 4 bases from V and 9 bases from J; junction bases left unmatched: 15. The CDR3 runs to 16 residues.

The chain joins TRBV6-5 to TRBJ2-7, with 14 nucleotides matching TRBD2. The CDR3 has 15 amino acids. The germline gives CDR1 MNHEY, CDR2 SVGAGI. Trimming took 5 bases from V and 3 from J; bases not matched to a gene: 3. CDR3 bases: TGTGCCAGCAGTCAGACTAGCGGGGGGGTCTACGAGCAGTACTTC. Translation: CASSQTSGGVYEQYF.

This clone appeared a few times. J is TRBJ1-2 and V is TRBV27, with TRBD1 identical over 8 bases. The CDR3 runs to 14 residues. Per the germline V gene, CDR1 is MNHEY and CDR2 is SMNVEV (reference sequence). J lost 5 bases, V lost 7 bases, and 9 bases had no gene match. The CDR3, as DNA: TGTGCCAGCACCAAGGACAGGGATCGGTATGGCTACACCTTC. This codes for CASTKDRDRYGYTF.

The chain carries TRBV5-1 and TRBJ1-1; D call uncertain. This CDR3 is built from 14 residues. The ends were cut back, 1 base at V and 0 bases at J, with 7 bases in the middle. Germline loops: CDR1 SGHRS, CDR2 YFSETQ. The CDR3 loop reads CASSLTALNTEAFF. The CDR3 DNA reads TGCGCCAGCAGCTTGACAGCCTTGAACACTGAAGCTTTCTTT.

This clone came up once. This chain joins TRBV11-2 and TRBJ2-2; 7 bases agree with TRBD1. The junction had 6 bases not matched to a gene; V was cut back by 8 bases and J by 6 bases. The CDR3 is 13 residues long. CDR1 is SGHAT, CDR2 FQNNGV, per germline. The CDR3 DNA follows: TGTGCCAGCTCCTCAGGGGGTGCCGGGGAGCTGTTTTTT. Translating it yields CASSSGGAGELFF.